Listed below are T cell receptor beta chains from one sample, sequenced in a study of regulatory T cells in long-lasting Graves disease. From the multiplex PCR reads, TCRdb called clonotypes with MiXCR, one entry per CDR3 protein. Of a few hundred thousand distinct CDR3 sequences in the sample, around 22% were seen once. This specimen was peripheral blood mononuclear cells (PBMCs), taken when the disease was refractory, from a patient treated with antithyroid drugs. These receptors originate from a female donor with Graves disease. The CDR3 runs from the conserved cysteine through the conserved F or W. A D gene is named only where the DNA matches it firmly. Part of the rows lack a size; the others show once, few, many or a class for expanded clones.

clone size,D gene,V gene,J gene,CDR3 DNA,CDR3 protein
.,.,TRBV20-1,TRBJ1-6,TGCAGTGCTAGAGACAGGGGAGAAAGCTCCTATAATTCACCCCTCCACTTT,CSARDRGESSYNSPLHF
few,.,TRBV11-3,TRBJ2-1,TGTGCCAGCAGCTTCGGTAACAATGAGCAGTTCTTC,CASSFGNNEQFF
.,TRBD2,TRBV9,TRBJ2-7,TGTGCCAGCAGCGCCGATAGCGGGAGTACTCGAGAGCAGTACTTC,CASSADSGSTREQYF
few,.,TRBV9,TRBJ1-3,TGTGCCAGCAGCACTGACGGAAACTCTGGAAACACCATATATTTT,CASSTDGNSGNTIYF
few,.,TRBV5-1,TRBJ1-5,TGCGCCAGCAGCAGGGACGGCGCCGTTCAGCCCCAGCATTTT,CASSRDGAVQPQHF
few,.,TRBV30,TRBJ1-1,TGTGCCTGGAAGGAGTGGAACACTGAAGCTTTCTTT,CAWKEWNTEAFF
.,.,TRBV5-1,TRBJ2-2,TGCGCCAGCAGCTTGTATACAAAACCGGGCACCGGGGAGCTGTTTTTT,CASSLYTKPGTGELFF
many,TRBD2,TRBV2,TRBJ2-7,TGTGCCAGCAGCCTGAAGCGGGAGGTCGGGAACGAGCAGTACTTC,CASSLKREVGNEQYF
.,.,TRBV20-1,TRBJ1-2,TGCAGTGCTAGCGTCGCTGGGGGTCTTTATGGCTACACCTTC,CSASVAGGLYGYTF
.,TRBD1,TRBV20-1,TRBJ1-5,TGCAGTGCCCGGACAGGATCCTATCAGCCCCAGCATTTT,CSARTGSYQPQHF
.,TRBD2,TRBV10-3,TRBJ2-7,TGTGCCACCAGGGGCGGGACACTCCGACTAGCGGGAGTCAACACCTACGAGCAGTACTTC,CATRGGTLRLAGVNTYEQYF
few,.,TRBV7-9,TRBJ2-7,TGTGCCGTCCGGACAGCCGCCTCCTACGAGCAGTACTTC,CAVRTAASYEQYF
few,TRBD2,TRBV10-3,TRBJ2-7,TGTGCCATCATGGCGAGCGGGAGTTACGAGCAGTACTTC,CAIMASGSYEQYF
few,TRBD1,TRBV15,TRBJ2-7,TGTGCCACCAGCAGAGATTTAGGGACAGGGCGCGAGCAGTACTTC,CATSRDLGTGREQYF
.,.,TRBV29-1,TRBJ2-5,TGCAGCGTTGGGGCAGATCAAGAGACCCAGTACTTC,CSVGADQETQYF
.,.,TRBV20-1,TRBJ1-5,TGCAGTGCTCCAGACAGTAGCAATCAGCCCCAGCATTTT,CSAPDSSNQPQHF
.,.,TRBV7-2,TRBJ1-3,TGTGCCAGCAGCGCAGGACAAGACTCTGGAAACACCATATATTTT,CASSAGQDSGNTIYF
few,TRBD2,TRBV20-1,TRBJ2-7,TGCAGTGCTAGACTAGCGGAGTACGAGCAGTACTTC,CSARLAEYEQYF
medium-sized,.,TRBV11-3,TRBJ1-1,TGTGCCAGCAGCCCGACAGTTAACACTGAAGCTTTCTTT,CASSPTVNTEAFF
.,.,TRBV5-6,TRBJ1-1,TGTGCCAGCTCCGTTCTGCCGACGGCGAACACTGAAGCTTTCTTT,CASSVLPTANTEAFF
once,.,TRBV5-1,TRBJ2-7,TGCGCCAGCAGCATATACCCCAGCTCCTACGAGCAGTACTTC,CASSIYPSSYEQYF
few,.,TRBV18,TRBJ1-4,TGTGCCAGCTCACCTGATGGAGCAACTAATGAAAAACTGTTTTTT,CASSPDGATNEKLFF
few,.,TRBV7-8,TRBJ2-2,TGTGCCAGCAGCTTATTCGAGGACCTTCAGAACACCGGGGAGCTGTTTTTT,CASSLFEDLQNTGELFF
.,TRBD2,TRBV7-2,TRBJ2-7,TGTGCCAGCAGCTTAACCGGGACTAGCGGGAACCCGGGCCGAAAGTGGGGCTACGAGCAGTACTTC,CASSLTGTSGNPGRKWGYEQYF
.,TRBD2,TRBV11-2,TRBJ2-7,TGTGCCAGCAGCTTCATAGGACTAGCGAGCTCCTACGAGCAGTACTTC,CASSFIGLASSYEQYF
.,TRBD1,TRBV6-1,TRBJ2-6,TGTGCCAGCATACAGGGGTCCTCTGGGGCCAACGTCCTGACTTTC,CASIQGSSGANVLTF
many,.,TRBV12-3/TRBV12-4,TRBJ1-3,TGTGCCAGCAGTTTCTGGGGGGCGAGGGGAAACACCATATATTTT,CASSFWGARGNTIYF
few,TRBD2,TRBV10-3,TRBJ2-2,TGTGCCATCAGCCCGACTAGCGGGACGAACACCGGGGAGCTGTTTTTT,CAISPTSGTNTGELFF
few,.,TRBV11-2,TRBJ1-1,TGTGCCAGCAGCCTGACCATGACAGGGAACACTGAAGCTTTCTTT,CASSLTMTGNTEAFF
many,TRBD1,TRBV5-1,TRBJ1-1,TGCGCCAGCAGCACGACGACAGGGAACCCTCCGGTTGAAGCTTTCTTT,CASSTTTGNPPVEAFF
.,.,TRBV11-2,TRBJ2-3,TGTGCCAGCAGCCTAGCTTGGACGCAGTATTTT,CASSLAWTQYF
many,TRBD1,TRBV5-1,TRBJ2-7,TGCGCCAGCAAAATCGGACAGGGTCCCTACGAGCAGTACTTC,CASKIGQGPYEQYF
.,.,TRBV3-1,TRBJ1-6,TGTGCCAGCAGCCAGCGTGGGGGTTTTTATAATTCACCCCTCCACTTT,CASSQRGGFYNSPLHF
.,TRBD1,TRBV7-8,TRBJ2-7,TGTGCCAGCAGCTTAGCATCCGACAGGGGCTACGAGCAGTACTTC,CASSLASDRGYEQYF